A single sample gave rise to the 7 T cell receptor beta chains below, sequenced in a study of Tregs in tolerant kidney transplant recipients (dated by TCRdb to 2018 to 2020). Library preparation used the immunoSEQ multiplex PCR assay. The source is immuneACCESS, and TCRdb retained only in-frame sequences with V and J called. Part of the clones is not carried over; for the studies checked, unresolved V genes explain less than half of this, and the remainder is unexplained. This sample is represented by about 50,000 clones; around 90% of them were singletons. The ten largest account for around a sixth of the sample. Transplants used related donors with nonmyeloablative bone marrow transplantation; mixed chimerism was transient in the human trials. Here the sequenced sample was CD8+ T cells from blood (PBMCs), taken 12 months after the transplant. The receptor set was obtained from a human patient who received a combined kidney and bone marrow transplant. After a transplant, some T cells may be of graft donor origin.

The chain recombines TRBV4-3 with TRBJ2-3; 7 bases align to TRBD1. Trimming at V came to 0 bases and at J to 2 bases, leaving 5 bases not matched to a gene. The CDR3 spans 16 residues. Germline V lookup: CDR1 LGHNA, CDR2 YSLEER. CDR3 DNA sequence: TGCGCCAGCAGCCAAGATGGGCAGGGGGACACAGATACGCAGTATTTT. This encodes CASSQDGQGDTDTQYF.

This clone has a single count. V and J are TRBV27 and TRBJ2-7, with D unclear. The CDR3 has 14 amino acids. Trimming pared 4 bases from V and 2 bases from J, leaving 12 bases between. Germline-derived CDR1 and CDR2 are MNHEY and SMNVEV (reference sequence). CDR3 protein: CASSSLASAYEQYF. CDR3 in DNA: TGTGCCAGCAGTTCTCTGGCCAGTGCCTACGAGCAGTACTTC.

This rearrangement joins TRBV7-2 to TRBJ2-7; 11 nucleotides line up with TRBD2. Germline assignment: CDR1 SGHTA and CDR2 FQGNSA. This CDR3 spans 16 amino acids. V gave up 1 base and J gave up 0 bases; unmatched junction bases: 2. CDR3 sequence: CASSLVLAGDSYEQYF. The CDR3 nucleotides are TGTGCCAGCAGCTTAGTACTAGCGGGGGACTCCTACGAGCAGTACTTC.

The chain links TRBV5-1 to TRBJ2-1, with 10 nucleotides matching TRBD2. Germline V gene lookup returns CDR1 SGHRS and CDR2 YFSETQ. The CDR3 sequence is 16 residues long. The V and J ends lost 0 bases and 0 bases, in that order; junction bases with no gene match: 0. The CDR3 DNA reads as TGCGCCAGCAGCTTGGGGACTAGCGGCTCCTACAATGAGCAGTTCTTC. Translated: CASSLGTSGSYNEQFF.

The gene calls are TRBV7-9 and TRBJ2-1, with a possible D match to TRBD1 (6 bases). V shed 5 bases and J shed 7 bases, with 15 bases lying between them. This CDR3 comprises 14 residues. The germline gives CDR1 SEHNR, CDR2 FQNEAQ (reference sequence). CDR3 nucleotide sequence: TGTGCCAGCAGCCCAGAGGCCCAGGGGAATGAGCAGTTCTTC. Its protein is CASSPEAQGNEQFF.

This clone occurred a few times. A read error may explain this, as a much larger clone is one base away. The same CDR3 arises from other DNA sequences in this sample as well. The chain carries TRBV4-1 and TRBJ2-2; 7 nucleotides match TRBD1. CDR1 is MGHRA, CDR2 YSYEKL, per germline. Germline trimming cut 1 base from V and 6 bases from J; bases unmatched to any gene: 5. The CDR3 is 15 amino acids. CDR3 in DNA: TGCGCCAGCAGCCAAGGACAGGGAATATCCGGGGAGCTGTTTTTT. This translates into CASSQGQGISGELFF.

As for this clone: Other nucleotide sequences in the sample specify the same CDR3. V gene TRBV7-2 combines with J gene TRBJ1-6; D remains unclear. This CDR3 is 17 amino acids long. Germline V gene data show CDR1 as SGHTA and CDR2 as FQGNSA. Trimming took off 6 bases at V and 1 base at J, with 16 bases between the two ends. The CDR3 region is CASRRKPTESYNSPLHF. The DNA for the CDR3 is TGTGCCAGCAGACGAAAGCCAACAGAGTCCTATAATTCACCCCTCCACTTT. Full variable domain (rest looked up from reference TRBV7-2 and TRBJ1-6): GAGVSQSPSNKVTEKGKDVELRCDPISGHTALYWYRQSLGQGLEFLIYFQGNSAPDKSGLPSDRFSAERTGGSVSTLTIQRTQQEDSAVYLCASRRKPTESYNSPLHFGNGTRLTVT.